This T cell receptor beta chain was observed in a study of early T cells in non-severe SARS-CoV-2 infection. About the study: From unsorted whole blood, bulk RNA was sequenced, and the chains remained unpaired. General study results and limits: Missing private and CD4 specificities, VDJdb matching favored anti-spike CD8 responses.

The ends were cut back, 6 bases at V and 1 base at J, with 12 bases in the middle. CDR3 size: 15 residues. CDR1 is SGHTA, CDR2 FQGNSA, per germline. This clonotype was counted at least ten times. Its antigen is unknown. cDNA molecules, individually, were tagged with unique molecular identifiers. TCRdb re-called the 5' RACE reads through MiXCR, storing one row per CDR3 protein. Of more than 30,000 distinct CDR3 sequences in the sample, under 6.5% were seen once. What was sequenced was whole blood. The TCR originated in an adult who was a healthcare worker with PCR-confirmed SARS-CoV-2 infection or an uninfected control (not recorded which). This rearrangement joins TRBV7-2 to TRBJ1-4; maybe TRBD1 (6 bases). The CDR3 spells CASSPTGGTNEKLFF. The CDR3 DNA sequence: TGTGCCAGCAGTCCGACAGGTGGAACTAATGAAAAACTGTTTTTT.